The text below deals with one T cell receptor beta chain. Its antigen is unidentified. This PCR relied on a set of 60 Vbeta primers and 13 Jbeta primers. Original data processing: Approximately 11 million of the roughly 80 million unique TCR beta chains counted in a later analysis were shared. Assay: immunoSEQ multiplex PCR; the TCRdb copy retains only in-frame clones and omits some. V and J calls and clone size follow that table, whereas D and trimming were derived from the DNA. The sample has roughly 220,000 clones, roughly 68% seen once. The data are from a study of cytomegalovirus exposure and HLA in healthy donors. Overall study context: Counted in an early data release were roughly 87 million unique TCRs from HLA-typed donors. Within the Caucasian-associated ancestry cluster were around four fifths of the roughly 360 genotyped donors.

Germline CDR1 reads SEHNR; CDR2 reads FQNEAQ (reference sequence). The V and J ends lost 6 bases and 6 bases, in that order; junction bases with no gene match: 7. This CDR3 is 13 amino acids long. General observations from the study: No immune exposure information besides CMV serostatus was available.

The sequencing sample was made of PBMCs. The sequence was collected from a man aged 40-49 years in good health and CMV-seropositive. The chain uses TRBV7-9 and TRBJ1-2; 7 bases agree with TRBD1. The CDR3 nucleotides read TGTGCCAGCAGTGGCGGGACAGAGCATGGCTACACCTTC. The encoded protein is CASSGGTEHGYTF.